The 2 T cell receptor beta chains below were found in one sample sequenced in a study of blood T cell repertoires in COVID-19. Profiled with immunoSEQ multiplex PCR; TCRdb holds only in-frame clones, not every one. Among 140,000 or so clones listed, 80% to 90% were seen once. Sequencing input: peripheral blood. The receptors come from a woman in her forties or fifties with active or convalescent COVID-19.

The rearrangement uses TRBV19 and TRBJ2-7; 7 nucleotides match TRBD2. The CDR3 consists of 14 residues. The germline V gene encodes CDR1 LNHDA and CDR2 SQIVND (reference sequence). The trim removed 5 bases at V and 5 bases at J, leaving 9 bases unmatched. The CDR3 nucleotides are TGTGCCAGTAGTGTACGACTAGCTTTCCACGAGCAGTACTTC. Its protein product is CASSVRLAFHEQYF.

The V gene is TRBV7-3, the J gene TRBJ2-3; no reliable D call. Germline V lookup: CDR1 SGHTA, CDR2 FQGTGA. The CDR3 runs 13 residues. Between the trimmed V and J ends, which lost 5 bases and 1 base, there was a span of 7 bases. The CDR3 coding sequence is TGTGCCAGCAGCCCCCCGGGCACAGATACGCAGTATTTT. This translates into CASSPPGTDTQYF.